This TCR beta chain was sequenced for a study of blood T cell repertoires in COVID-19. Overall study context: Acute-phase and convalescent COVID-19 samples originated in the United States, Italy and Spain. PBMCs, B-cell-depleted T cells, or T cells were the source of the cDNA or gDNA that made up the material.

Germline lookup yields CDR1 SGHVS and CDR2 FNYEAQ. J was trimmed by 3 bases and V by 3 bases; bases with no gene match: 7. The CDR3 has 16 residues. Using immunoSEQ multiplex PCR, the repertoire was profiled, and TCRdb retains in-frame clones only, with some absent. The sample lists 250,000 or so clones; about 86% were seen once. Cohort 3 donors counted as recovered after two negative PCRs, clearance, or resolved symptoms. The clonotype was recovered from a man aged 50 to 60 who had recovered from COVID-19. Sequenced material: PBMCs or T cells enriched from blood (not recorded which). The rearrangement links TRBV7-6 to TRBJ1-5; 8 bases align to TRBD1. The CDR3 region is CASSLGQGALNQPQHF. CDR3 bases: TGTGCCAGCAGCTTGGGCCAGGGGGCCCTCAATCAGCCCCAGCATTTT.